This TCR beta chain was identified in a study of CD8 T cells in Susac syndrome. Study outcomes and limitations: The study's TCR sequencing and HLA analysis covered a relatively small number of individuals, and the study acknowledged this.

V lost 1 base to trimming and J lost 7 bases, with 8 bases between them. This CDR3 has 13 residues. Germline V lookup: CDR1 LNHDA, CDR2 SQIVND (reference sequence). cDNA came from around 0.54 to 1 ug RNA primed by random hexamers. Coverage of TCR beta CDR3 amplification by immunoSEQ multiplex PCR extended to 54 Vbeta and 13 Jbeta. TCRdb used MiXCR to reprocess the immunoSEQ multiplex PCR reads, holding one entry per CDR3 protein. The sample includes over 350,000 distinct CDR3 sequences, roughly 85% of them seen just once. As regards this clonotype: Its matching antigen is unknown.

This clonotype originated in a human donor with multiple sclerosis. Sequenced input: CD8+ T cells from PBMCs. J is TRBJ2-1 and V is TRBV19; D ambiguous. CDR3 amino acids: CASSIVPRNEQFF. The CDR3 DNA follows: TGTGCCAGTAGTATAGTTCCGAGAAATGAGCAGTTCTTC.